This T cell receptor beta chain was sequenced for a study of blood T cell repertoires in COVID-19. About the research overall: Samples of COVID-19 (acute and convalescent) were obtained from the United States, Italy and Spain. The analysed material was cDNA or gDNA that came from T cells, B-cell-depleted T cells, or PBMCs.

Only in-frame clones appear in the TCRdb table, and some are missing; sequencing was by immunoSEQ multiplex PCR. This sample yields about 40,000 clones, of which roughly 80% are seen a single time; roughly 29% belongs to the top ten. The sequencing sample was made of peripheral blood. This sequence originates from a man older than 75 with active or convalescent COVID-19.

This CDR3 reads CAISADLAGDPYEQYF. The CDR3 DNA reads TGTGCCATCAGTGCCGACCTAGCGGGGGACCCCTACGAGCAGTACTTC. The chain uses TRBV10-3 and TRBJ2-7, with 10 bases matching TRBD2. Germline trimming cut 4 bases from V and 2 bases from J; bases unmatched to any gene: 8. The germline gives CDR1 ENHRY, CDR2 SYGVKD. CDR3 length equals 16 residues.